The sequence of this T cell receptor beta chain was determined in a study of vaccination and CD4 T cells after COVID-19. Study background: Either a CEFX pool, an HIV-1 Nef pool, or no peptide was added to control cultures.

Noted treatment: approximately nine-day PBMC culture with coronavirus spike peptide pools or control peptides (ViraFEST assay). Sequence data for DNA of cultured CD4+ T cells were generated by the Oncomine TCR Beta short-read assay. TCRdb used MiXCR to reprocess the PCR reads, holding one entry per CDR3 protein. This sample has 3,300 or so distinct CDR3 sequences, with approximately 33% found just once. This clonotype was detected only a few times. Antigen specificity is unknown. This CDR3 spans 15 amino acids. V shed 4 bases and J 10 bases; nucleotides not matched to a gene: 9. Germline CDR1 reads SEHNR; CDR2 reads FQNEAQ (reference sequence).

The chain is built from TRBV7-9 and TRBJ1-6; TRBD1 aligns across 8 bases. What was sequenced was CD4+ T cells from blood, cultured in vitro. This TCR came from a human donor who had recovered from COVID-19. This chain's CDR3 is CASSSRDRNGSPLHF. Here the CDR3 DNA reads TGTGCCAGCAGCTCCCGGGACAGGAATGGGTCACCCCTCCACTTT.